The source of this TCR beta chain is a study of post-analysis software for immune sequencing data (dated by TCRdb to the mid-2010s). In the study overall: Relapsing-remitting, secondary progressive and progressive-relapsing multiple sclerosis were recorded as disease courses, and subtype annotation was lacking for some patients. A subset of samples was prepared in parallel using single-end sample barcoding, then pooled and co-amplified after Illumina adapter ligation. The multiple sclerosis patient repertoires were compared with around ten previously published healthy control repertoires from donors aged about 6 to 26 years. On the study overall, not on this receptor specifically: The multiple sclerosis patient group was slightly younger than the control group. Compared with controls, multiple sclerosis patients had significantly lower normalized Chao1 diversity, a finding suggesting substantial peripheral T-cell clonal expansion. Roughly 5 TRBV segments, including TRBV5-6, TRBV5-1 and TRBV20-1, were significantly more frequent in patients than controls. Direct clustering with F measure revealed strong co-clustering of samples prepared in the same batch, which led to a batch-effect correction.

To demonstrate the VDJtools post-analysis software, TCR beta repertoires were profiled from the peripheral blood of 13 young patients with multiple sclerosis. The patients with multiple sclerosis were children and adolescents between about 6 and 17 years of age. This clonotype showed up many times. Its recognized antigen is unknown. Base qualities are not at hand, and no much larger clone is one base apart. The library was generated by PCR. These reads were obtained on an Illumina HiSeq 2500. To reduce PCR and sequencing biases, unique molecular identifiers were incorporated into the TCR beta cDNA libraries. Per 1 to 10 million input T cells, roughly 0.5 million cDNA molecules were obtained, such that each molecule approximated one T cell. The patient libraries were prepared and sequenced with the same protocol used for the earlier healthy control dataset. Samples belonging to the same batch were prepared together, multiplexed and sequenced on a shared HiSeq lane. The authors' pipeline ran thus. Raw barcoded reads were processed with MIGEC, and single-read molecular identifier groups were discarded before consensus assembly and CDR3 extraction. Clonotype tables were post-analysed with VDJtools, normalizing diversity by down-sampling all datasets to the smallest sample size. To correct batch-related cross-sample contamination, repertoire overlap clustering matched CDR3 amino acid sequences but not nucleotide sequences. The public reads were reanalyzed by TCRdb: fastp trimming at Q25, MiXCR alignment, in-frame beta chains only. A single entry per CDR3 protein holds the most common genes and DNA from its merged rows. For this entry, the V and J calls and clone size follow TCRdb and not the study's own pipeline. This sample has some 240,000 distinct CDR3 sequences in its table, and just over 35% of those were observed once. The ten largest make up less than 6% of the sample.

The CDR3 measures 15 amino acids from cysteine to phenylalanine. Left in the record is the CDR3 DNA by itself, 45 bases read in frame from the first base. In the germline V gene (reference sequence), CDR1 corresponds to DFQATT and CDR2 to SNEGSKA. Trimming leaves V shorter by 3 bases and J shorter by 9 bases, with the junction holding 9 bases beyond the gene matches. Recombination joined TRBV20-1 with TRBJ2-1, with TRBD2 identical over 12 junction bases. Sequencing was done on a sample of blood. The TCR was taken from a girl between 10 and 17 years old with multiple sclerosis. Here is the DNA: TGCAGTGCTAGTAGCCTAGCGGGGGGGCCTGGTGAGCAGTTCTTC. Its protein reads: CSASSLAGGPGEQFF.